The 18 T cell receptor beta chains below all came from one sample that was sequenced in a study of cytomegalovirus exposure and HLA in healthy donors. 60 Vbeta and 13 Jbeta primers were used in PCR. The method was immunoSEQ multiplex PCR; TCRdb's version includes in-frame clones alone and lacks a portion of them. The sample totals 35,000 to 45,000 clones. The sample taken for sequencing was PBMCs. These receptors all come from a male donor in good health and CMV-seronegative.

This chain uses TRBV15 with TRBJ2-5; 8 nucleotides align to TRBD1. The germline CDR1 and CDR2 sequences are LNHNV and YYDKDF (reference sequence). The CDR3 is 15 amino acids. The junction had 2 bases not matched to a gene; V was cut back by 0 bases and J by 2 bases. The CDR3 coding sequence is TGTGCCACCAGCAGAGATTGGACAGGGCAAGAGACCCAGTACTTC. Translating it yields CATSRDWTGQETQYF. Full variable domain (remainder filled in from reference TRBV15 and TRBJ2-5): DAMVIQNPRYQVTQFGKPVTLSCSQTLNHNVMYWYQQKSSQAPKLLFHYYDKDFNNEADTPDNFQSRRPNTSFCFLDIRSPGLGDTAMYLCATSRDWTGQETQYFGPGTRLLVL.

This chain connects TRBV9 to TRBJ1-2; D not certain. CDR3 length: 15 residues. The V and J ends lost 1 base and 3 bases respectively, with 13 bases between them. CDR1 and CDR2 (germline): SGDLS, YYNGEE. The DNA of the CDR3 is TGTGCCAGCAGCGTATCGGTCGGGGAAGACTATGGCTACACCTTC. This gives the protein CASSVSVGEDYGYTF.

V and J are TRBV28 and TRBJ2-7, with a tentative D call TRBD1 (5 bases). CDR1 is MDHEN, CDR2 SYDVKM, per germline. The CDR3 covers 13 residues. V shed 2 bases and J shed 1 base, with 6 bases lying between them. The CDR3 reads CASSLPGSYEQYF. In DNA form, the CDR3 reads TGTGCCAGCAGTTTACCAGGGTCCTACGAGCAGTACTTC.

The chain is built from TRBV11-3 and TRBJ2-7, with 11 bases matching TRBD2. CDR3 length: 14 residues. J was trimmed by 6 bases and V by 4 bases; bases with no gene match: 5. Germline V lookup: CDR1 SGHNT, CDR2 YENEEA. The CDR3, as DNA: TGTGCCAGCAGCTCCGGGACTAGCGGTCGCGAGCAGTACTTC. Its protein product is CASSSGTSGREQYF.

The chain uses TRBV23-1 and TRBJ2-2; D possibly corresponds to TRBD2 (5 bases). TRBV23-1 is an ORF for which the function is uncertain. The CDR3 sequence is 17 residues long. V was cut by 2 bases and J by 4 bases, with 17 bases left in between. CDR3 sequence: CASSQSRETLGTGELFF. In DNA, the CDR3 is TGCGCCAGCAGTCAAAGTAGGGAGACATTGGGCACCGGGGAGCTGTTTTTT.

The CDR3 nucleotides are TGTGCCACCCGAACTAGCGGGACCTACGAGCAGTACTTC. Translating gives CATRTSGTYEQYF. V gene TRBV19 combines with J gene TRBJ2-7; 10 positions agree with TRBD2. The V segment lost 10 bases and the J segment 2 bases; nucleotides outside the gene matches: 5. There are 13 residues in the CDR3. Germline V gene sequence: CDR1 LNHDA, CDR2 SQIVND (reference sequence).

The V and J genes are TRBV30 and TRBJ1-2, with 8 bases fitting TRBD1. The germline V gene has CDR1 GTSNPN and CDR2 SVGIG (reference sequence). This CDR3 contains 11 residues. Here the CDR3 DNA reads TGTGCGACAGGGGTTTTTGGGGGCTACACCTTC. As protein: CATGVFGGYTF.

The V call is TRBV11-2, the J call TRBJ2-7; TRBD1 agrees at 7 bases. There are 14 residues in the CDR3. Germline trimming cut 5 bases from V and 5 bases from J; bases unmatched to any gene: 9. Germline V gives CDR1 SGHAT, CDR2 FQNNGV. The CDR3: CASSRGNRGHEQYF. The CDR3 DNA is TGTGCCAGCAGCCGAGGGAACAGGGGCCACGAGCAGTACTTC.

This chain links TRBV5-1 with TRBJ2-7; maybe TRBD1 (6 bases). This CDR3 is 14 amino acids long. Germline CDR1 SGHRS, CDR2 YFSETQ. Deletions cut 2 bases from V and 3 bases from J, with 12 bases between. The chain's CDR3 is CASSLRDTGYEQYF. The DNA of the CDR3 is TGCGCCAGCAGCTTACGGGACACCGGCTACGAGCAGTACTTC.

V is TRBV5-1 and J is TRBJ2-3, with D perhaps matching TRBD1 (6 bases). Trimming stripped 2 bases from V and 3 bases from J, with 16 bases between. The germline V gene has CDR1 SGHRS and CDR2 YFSETQ. The CDR3 totals 16 residues. The CDR3 here is CASSFDSQGTTDTQYF. For the CDR3, the DNA is TGCGCCAGCAGCTTTGATTCTCAGGGGACAACAGATACGCAGTATTTT.

J is TRBJ1-1 and V is TRBV28; 7 positions match TRBD1. V was pared by 7 bases and J by 5 bases, with 7 bases of the junction left unmatched. The CDR3 runs to 13 residues. Germline V gene data show CDR1 as MDHEN and CDR2 as SYDVKM. The CDR3 protein is CASIAPGQTEAFF. For the CDR3, the DNA is TGTGCCAGCATTGCTCCGGGACAGACTGAAGCTTTCTTT.

V gene TRBV7-2 combines with J gene TRBJ1-2; 8 positions agree with TRBD1. V was clipped by 2 bases and J by 5 bases; unmatched bases: 7. From germline, CDR1 is SGHTA and CDR2 FQGNSA. The CDR3 is 15 amino acids. CDR3 residues: CASSLMTGVPYGYTF. The CDR3 DNA reads as TGTGCCAGCAGCTTAATGACAGGGGTCCCGTATGGCTACACCTTC.

The V gene is TRBV5-1, the J gene TRBJ2-7, with D tentatively TRBD1 (5 bases). CDR3 length: 12 residues. Between the trimmed V and J ends, which lost 3 bases and 6 bases, there was a span of 10 bases. Germline values: CDR1 SGHRS, CDR2 YFSETQ. In DNA, the CDR3 is TGCGCCAGCAGCTACTCAGGGTCCGAGCAGTACTTC. It specifies CASSYSGSEQYF.

CDR3 region: CASSQEDSLIPYEQYF. As DNA, the CDR3 is TGCGCCAGCAGCCAAGAGGACAGCCTTATTCCCTACGAGCAGTACTTC. The V gene is TRBV4-1, the J gene TRBJ2-5; tentatively, D is TRBD1 (6 bases). The J call may be mistaken, given a closer DNA end match to TRBJ2-7. CDR3 length: 16 residues. Germline V CDR1 and CDR2: MGHRA, YSYEKL.

This sequence joins TRBV28 and TRBJ1-1; D unresolved. Looked up from germline, CDR1 is MDHEN and CDR2 is SYDVKM. This CDR3 is 15 amino acids long. V lost 3 bases and J 4 bases, leaving 15 bases between the germline ends. CDR3 in DNA: TGTGCCAGCAGTTTGTTGGGTTCGGGTCGCACTGAAGCTTTCTTT. Translation: CASSLLGSGRTEAFF. The full variable domain, with the rest looked up from reference TRBV28 and TRBJ1-1, is DVKVTQSSRYLVKRTGEKVFLECVQDMDHENMFWYRQDPGLGLRLIYFSYDVKMKEKGDIPEGYSVSREKKERFSLILESASTNQTSMYLCASSLLGSGRTEAFFGQGTRLTVV.

V gene TRBV4-1 combines with J gene TRBJ2-1; tentatively, D is TRBD1 (5 bases). Germline CDR1 and CDR2: MGHRA and YSYEKL. Between the trimmed V and J ends, which lost 3 bases and 5 bases, there was a span of 17 bases. This CDR3 spans 16 amino acids. CDR3 residues: CASSQLSLTVDNEQFF. The CDR3 DNA is TGCGCCAGCAGCCAGCTGAGCCTGACAGTCGACAATGAGCAGTTCTTC.

The chain joins TRBV11-3 to TRBJ2-2; D is unclear. The CDR3 is 12 residues long. The germline V gene has CDR1 SGHNT and CDR2 YENEEA. V was trimmed by 5 bases and J by 5 bases, leaving 6 bases between them. The CDR3 reads CASSPITGELFF. The CDR3, as DNA: TGTGCCAGCAGCCCCATTACCGGGGAGCTGTTTTTT.

This chain joins TRBV18 and TRBJ1-1; D unclear. Trimming stripped 3 bases from V and 1 base from J, with 6 bases between. Germline loops: CDR1 KGHSH, CDR2 LQKENI. This CDR3 is built from 13 residues. CDR3 nucleotides: TGTGCCAGCTCACCCAGGCCGAACACTGAAGCTTTCTTT. Residues: CASSPRPNTEAFF.